This T cell receptor beta chain derives from a study of identical twins. TCRdb redid the calling of the 5' RACE reads with MiXCR, one entry per CDR3 protein. The sample carries 120,000 to 150,000 distinct CDR3 sequences, under 4.5% recorded once. This clonotype was recorded at least ten times. The TCR sequence derives from a man aged 18-30 years in good health. The sample consisted of memory T cells sorted from blood.

The CDR3 sequence: CASSPTRAAAGAQYF. CDR3 nucleotides: TGTGCCAGCAGCCCCACTCGGGCAGCGGCCGGAGCCCAGTACTTC. This sequence joins TRBV3-1 and TRBJ2-5; a possible D gene is TRBD2 (5 bases). The CDR3 is 15 residues long. Germline-derived CDR1 and CDR2 are LGHDT and YNNKEL (reference sequence). V gave up 4 bases and J gave up 9 bases, with 21 bases separating them.